This section outlines one TCR beta chain sequence together with its context. Its specificity is not known. This sample is part of a study of cytomegalovirus exposure and HLA in healthy donors. Study-wide results and caveats: The study had only CMV serostatus as immune exposure information. Across donors, most TCRs were seen rarely, yet some public ones were widespread.

PCR amplification relied on 60 Vbeta primers (plus 13 Jbeta primers). Clones were sequenced by immunoSEQ multiplex PCR, and TCRdb holds only the in-frame ones, with some missing. The sample has approximately 150,000 clones, roughly 87% seen once. The specimen was PBMCs. This TCR came from a man aged 30 to 39 in good health and CMV-seropositive.

As DNA, the CDR3 is TGTGCCAGCTCACCAGGTGAGGGGGGCACAGATACGCAGTATTTT. Its protein product is CASSPGEGGTDTQYF. The J gene is TRBJ2-3, the V gene TRBV18; D perhaps matches TRBD1 (6 bases). The CDR3 extends over 15 amino acids. V shed 2 bases and J shed 1 base, with 10 bases lying between them. CDR1 is KGHSH and CDR2 is LQKENI in the germline V gene.